This passage covers 8 T cell receptor beta chains from one sample sequenced in a study of blood T cell repertoires in COVID-19 (dated by TCRdb to 2020 to 2021). The library was made by the immunoSEQ multiplex PCR assay. TCRdb re-hosts the immuneACCESS table, in-frame sequences only. Its copies lack some clones; in the studies checked, an unresolved V gene accounts for under half of them, and the cause for the rest is not known. The sample contains about 120,000 clones, more than 90% of them found a single time. Of the sample, approximately 3.7% is held by the ten largest clones. Sequencing was carried out using peripheral blood. The receptor source for this set is a man aged 45 to 65 with active COVID-19.

The rearrangement uses TRBV7-8 and TRBJ2-7; 7 bases agree with TRBD1. The CDR3 contains 16 residues. Germline V lookup: CDR1 SGHVS, CDR2 FQNEAQ. Unmatched junction bases numbered 12, after V lost 5 bases and J lost 2 bases. This chain's CDR3 is CASSAGDRLKPYEQYF. Here the CDR3 DNA reads TGTGCCAGCAGCGCAGGGGACAGATTGAAACCCTACGAGCAGTACTTC. The full variable domain, rest sourced from reference TRBV7-8 and TRBJ2-7, is GAGVSQSPRYKVAKRGQDVALRCDPISGHVSLFWYQQALGQGPEFLTYFQNEAQLDKSGLPSDRFFAERPEGSVSTLKIQRTQQEDSAVYLCASSAGDRLKPYEQYFGPGTRLTVT.

The gene calls are TRBV7-2 and TRBJ2-2; 10 nucleotides align to TRBD1. This CDR3 is 16 amino acids long. With 5 bases clipped from V and 8 bases from J, the junction kept 11 bases outside the gene matches. CDR1 and CDR2 from the germline V gene are SGHTA and FQGNSA. CDR3 nucleotides: TGTGCCAGCAGCGCGCCGGGACAGGGGTTTATGGGGGAGCTGTTTTTT. This translates into CASSAPGQGFMGELFF.

This chain links TRBV7-8 with TRBJ1-3; D remains unclear. The V and J ends lost 3 bases and 8 bases respectively, with 14 bases between them. Germline V gene sequence: CDR1 SGHVS, CDR2 FQNEAQ. This CDR3 comprises 14 residues. CDR3 DNA sequence: TGTGCCAGCAGCTTGCGGGTGGGGTTAGACACCATATATTTT. Translation: CASSLRVGLDTIYF.

This chain joins TRBV30 and TRBJ2-1, with D possibly matching TRBD2 (6 bases). Looked up from germline, CDR1 is GTSNPN and CDR2 is SVGIG (reference sequence). This CDR3 has 13 amino acids. Trimming shortened V by 5 bases and J by 6 bases, and 14 bases separated the two germline ends. Written as DNA, the CDR3 is TGTGCCTGGGATAGCGGTTGGCCCAATGAGCAGTTCTTC. Its protein is CAWDSGWPNEQFF.

The chain links TRBV6-5 to TRBJ2-7; 7 bases fit TRBD1. The CDR3 runs to 15 residues. Germline loops: CDR1 MNHEY, CDR2 SVGAGI. Trimming removed 6 bases from V and 6 bases from J; junction bases left unmatched: 14. CDR3 region: CASRFEGTAPFEQYF. CDR3 sequence (DNA): TGTGCCAGCAGATTCGAGGGGACAGCTCCTTTCGAGCAGTACTTC.

The chain is built from TRBV7-6 and TRBJ1-1; D remains unclear. Germline CDR1 and CDR2: SGHVS and FNYEAQ. This CDR3 contains 13 residues. V was pared by 1 base and J by 1 base, with 4 bases between. The CDR3 DNA follows: TGTGCCAGCAGCTTAGAACAGAACACTGAAGCTTTCTTT. The encoded protein is CASSLEQNTEAFF.

The chain has TRBV19 and TRBJ1-5, with D perhaps TRBD1 (6 bases). The V gene's germline CDR1 is LNHDA and CDR2 SQIVND (reference sequence). V dropped 4 bases and J dropped 3 bases, with 10 bases sitting between them. CDR3 length: 14 residues. In DNA, the CDR3 is TGTGCCAGTAGTAACCGGGACAACAATCAGCCCCAGCATTTT. Protein product: CASSNRDNNQPQHF.

V is TRBV9 and J is TRBJ1-4; D may be TRBD1 (5 bases). CDR1 is SGDLS and CDR2 is YYNGEE in the germline V gene. This CDR3 has 14 amino acids. The V gene lost 4 bases and the J gene lost 7 bases, with 14 bases spanning the gap. CDR3 bases: TGTGCCAGCAGCCCCCACCCGACAGTTGAAAAACTGTTTTTT. It specifies CASSPHPTVEKLFF. Full variable domain (outside the CDR3, taken from reference TRBV9 and TRBJ1-4): DSGVTQTPKHLITATGQRVTLRCSPRSGDLSVYWYQQSLDQGLQFLIQYYNGEERAKGNILERFSAQQFPDLHSELNLSSLELGDSALYFCASSPHPTVEKLFFGSGTQLSVL.